These 30 T cell receptor beta chains were all obtained from the same sample, sequenced in a study of T-cell reconstitution after alpha-beta-depleted transplantation in children. Unique molecular identifiers were incorporated into the prepared TCRbeta library. TCRdb re-called the PCR reads through MiXCR, storing one row per CDR3 protein. This sample carries approximately 230,000 distinct CDR3 sequences, 20% to 30% of them seen once, and the ten largest clones take roughly 5%. The input for sequencing was PBMCs, mostly from graft donor cells, taken 360 days after TCRalphabeta/CD19-depleted stem cell transplant. The source is a female patient aged 2-10 years who had a stem cell transplant for congenital amegakaryocytic thrombocytopenia, so the T cells may come from the graft donor.

The chain links TRBV7-6 to TRBJ2-3; TRBD1 matches 9 bases. The germline CDR1 and CDR2 sequences are SGHVS and FNYEAQ. V lost 5 bases and J lost 5; bases outside the gene matches: 5. This CDR3 contains 14 residues. The CDR3 region is CASSRDREGDTQYF. CDR3 DNA sequence: TGTGCCAGCAGCCGGGACAGGGAAGGAGATACGCAGTATTTT.

The V and J genes are TRBV4-3 and TRBJ1-1; 7 bases match TRBD1. The CDR3 extends over 16 amino acids. Germline values: CDR1 LGHNA, CDR2 YSLEER. With 0 bases clipped from V and 3 bases from J, the junction kept 7 bases outside the gene matches. The CDR3 bases are TGCGCCAGCAGCCAAGAGACAGGGAGGTTGGACACTGAAGCTTTCTTT. Protein: CASSQETGRLDTEAFF.

The chain joins TRBV4-1 to TRBJ2-5; weak D call: TRBD2 (7 bases). Trimming pared 1 base from V and 3 bases from J, leaving 18 bases between. The germline V gene has CDR1 MGHRA and CDR2 YSYEKL. The CDR3 length is 17 residues. Written as DNA, the CDR3 is TGCGCCAGCAGCCAAGGGGGGGGCCCACCCCTAGAAGAGACCCAGTACTTC. Protein product: CASSQGGGPPLEETQYF.

Note on this clonotype: One junction end disagrees with the germline gene, perhaps due to a read error. The J gene is TRBJ2-7, the V gene TRBV11-2; 9 nucleotides agree with TRBD1. Germline CDR1 and CDR2: SGHAT and FQNNGV. The length of the CDR3 is 14 residues. CDR3 nucleotides: TGTGGCAGCGGCAACCCGGGACAGGGCTACGAGCAGTACTTC. It yields the protein CGSGNPGQGYEQYF.

This clonotype has ten or more counts. The V and J genes are TRBV12-3 or TRBV12-4 and TRBJ2-3, with TRBD1 matching over 8 bases. The trim removed 7 bases at V and 1 base at J, leaving 10 bases unmatched. This CDR3 is built from 16 residues. CDR3 protein: CASTLRQGKGTDTQYF. The CDR3 DNA follows: TGTGCCAGCACCCTACGACAGGGGAAGGGCACAGATACGCAGTATTTT.

The chain links TRBV6-2 or TRBV6-3 to TRBJ2-7; 9 bases are a match to TRBD1. J was trimmed by 1 base and V by 4 bases; bases with no gene match: 8. This CDR3 has 16 amino acids. Germline V gives CDR1 MNHEY, CDR2 SVGEGT. In nucleotides, the CDR3 is TGTGCCAGCAGTTCACGATTGACAGGGGGTTCCTACGAGCAGTACTTC. Its translation: CASSSRLTGGSYEQYF.

This clonotype was recorded a few times. V gene TRBV12-3 or TRBV12-4 combines with J gene TRBJ2-2; D unclear. The CDR3 runs 17 residues. With 6 bases removed from V and 2 bases from J, the gap between germline ends came to 19 bases. CDR3 sequence: CASSPPLYRANTGELFF. The DNA of the CDR3 is TGTGCCAGCAGCCCCCCCCTGTACCGAGCCAACACCGGGGAGCTGTTTTTT.

J is TRBJ2-3 and V is TRBV3-1; D is undetermined. V lost 0 bases and J lost 4, with 11 bases in between. CDR1 and CDR2 from the germline V gene are LGHDT and YNNKEL (reference sequence). The CDR3 extends over 15 amino acids. The CDR3 loop is CASSQDPLDSDTQYF. The CDR3 nucleotides read TGTGCCAGCAGCCAAGATCCCCTAGATTCAGATACGCAGTATTTT.

This chain uses TRBV5-1 with TRBJ2-7, with TRBD2 identical over 12 bases. The trim removed 4 bases at V and 9 bases at J, leaving 14 bases unmatched. The length of the CDR3 is 16 residues. Germline CDR1 is SGHRS and CDR2 is YFSETQ. The CDR3 nucleotides are TGCGCCAGCAGCACGGGACTAGCGGGCCCTTATGATGTGCAGTACTTC. The encoded protein is CASSTGLAGPYDVQYF.

The chain employs TRBV10-3 and TRBJ1-1; 9 nucleotides match TRBD1. CDR1 is ENHRY, CDR2 SYGVKD, per germline. The CDR3 is made up of 14 amino acids. Trimming removed 6 bases from V and 3 bases from J; junction bases left unmatched: 5. CDR3 amino acids: CAISHRGQDTEAFF. CDR3 DNA sequence: TGTGCCATCAGCCACAGGGGGCAGGACACTGAAGCTTTCTTT.

This clonotype was observed a few times. The CDR3 DNA sequence: TGTGCCAGCAGTTCGACAGGGGGGACTGGAAACACCATATATTTT. Translating it yields CASSSTGGTGNTIYF. V and J are TRBV28 and TRBJ1-3; 9 bases agree with TRBD1. The V and J ends lost 4 bases and 2 bases, in that order; junction bases with no gene match: 3. This CDR3 region has 15 residues. CDR1 MDHEN and CDR2 SYDVKM come from the germline V gene.

The chain has TRBV20-1 and TRBJ2-7; 8 positions agree with TRBD1. The germline gives CDR1 DFQATT, CDR2 SNEGSKA (reference sequence). V gave up 6 bases and J gave up 3 bases; unmatched junction bases: 13. The CDR3 is made up of 15 amino acids. CDR3 sequence: CSAVAWQGAYYEQYF. CDR3 in DNA: TGCAGTGCCGTTGCCTGGCAGGGGGCATACTACGAGCAGTACTTC.

The rearrangement links TRBV2 to TRBJ2-7; D is uncertain. The CDR3 length is 12 residues. V lost 8 bases and J 5 bases, leaving 13 bases between the germline ends. Germline assignment: CDR1 SNHLY and CDR2 FYNNEI. Here the CDR3 reads CASQLITDEQYF. The CDR3 DNA is TGTGCCAGCCAACTAATCACGGACGAGCAGTACTTC. Using reference TRBV2 and TRBJ2-7 for the parts outside the CDR3, the full variable domain is EPEVTQTPSHQVTQMGQEVILRCVPISNHLYFYWYRQILGQKVEFLVSFYNNEISEKSEIFDDQFSVERPDGSNFTLKIRSTKLEDSAMYFCASQLITDEQYFGPGTRLTVT.

This rearrangement joins TRBV3-1 to TRBJ2-1, with a tentative D call TRBD1 (5 bases). The CDR3 runs 12 residues. Germline CDR1 is LGHDT and CDR2 is YNNKEL (reference sequence). V was shortened by 2 bases and J by 7 bases, with 6 bases between the two germline ends. CDR3 sequence: CASSQNRNEQFF. CDR3 sequence (DNA): TGTGCCAGCAGCCAAAACAGGAATGAGCAGTTCTTC.

This clonotype was counted a few times. V is TRBV20-1 and J is TRBJ2-1, with 9 bases identical to TRBD2. V lost 0 bases to trimming and J lost 6 bases; unmatched junction nucleotides: 6. CDR1 and CDR2 (germline): DFQATT, SNEGSKA (reference sequence). This CDR3 has 15 amino acids. The CDR3 region is CSARDVLAGPNEQFF. In DNA, the CDR3 is TGCAGTGCTAGAGATGTGCTAGCGGGGCCCAATGAGCAGTTCTTC.

This chain connects TRBV5-1 to TRBJ2-1; 8 bases fit TRBD2. Trimming cost V 1 base and J 5 bases; bases outside gene matches: 5. CDR1 is SGHRS and CDR2 is YFSETQ in the germline V gene. This CDR3 spans 15 amino acids. The CDR3: CASSLIGGADNEQFF. CDR3 DNA: TGCGCCAGCAGCTTGATCGGGGGGGCGGACAATGAGCAGTTCTTC.

The rearrangement joins TRBV10-3 to TRBJ2-1; 9 bases map to TRBD2. This CDR3 has 17 amino acids. J gave up 5 bases and V 6 bases, and 14 bases lay outside the gene matches. Looked up from germline, CDR1 is ENHRY and CDR2 is SYGVKD. The CDR3 reads CAISSRLAAGHNNEQFF. DNA for the CDR3: TGTGCCATCAGCTCCCGACTAGCGGCCGGTCACAACAATGAGCAGTTCTTC.

The CDR3 DNA sequence: TGCAGCGTTGAAGGGGGAACCGGGACAGGGTCCTACAATGAGCAGTTCTTC. Its protein product is CSVEGGTGTGSYNEQFF. V is TRBV29-1 and J is TRBJ2-1; 9 bases map to TRBD1. The CDR3 is 17 amino acids. Trimming at V came to 1 base and at J to 1 base, leaving 8 bases not matched to a gene. Germline loops: CDR1 SQVTM, CDR2 ANQGSEA.

This clonotype was found a few times. The chain uses TRBV20-1 and TRBJ2-3; D remains unclear. The CDR3 length is 12 residues. The germline V gene has CDR1 DFQATT and CDR2 SNEGSKA (reference sequence). Trimming pared 5 bases from V and 6 bases from J, leaving 12 bases between. CDR3 residues: CSAVSAMDTQYF. The CDR3 nucleotides are TGCAGTGCTGTGTCGGCAATGGATACGCAGTATTTT.

This clonotype has a handful of counts. The V and J genes are TRBV20-1 and TRBJ1-5; TRBD1 aligns across 8 bases. Per germline, CDR1 DFQATT and CDR2 SNEGSKA (reference sequence). J gave up 6 bases and V 1 base, and 11 bases lay outside the gene matches. The CDR3 has 16 amino acids. CDR3 residues: CSARGEMGQAGQPQHF. The CDR3 bases are TGCAGTGCTAGAGGGGAAATGGGACAGGCCGGTCAGCCCCAGCATTTT.

This clonotype was counted between two and nine times. The chain recombines TRBV27 with TRBJ2-3; TRBD2 matches 7 bases. Trimming removed 6 bases from V and 2 bases from J; junction bases left unmatched: 2. The length of the CDR3 is 13 residues. Germline V lookup: CDR1 MNHEY, CDR2 SMNVEV (reference sequence). The CDR3, as DNA: TGTGCCAGCAGCCGGGACTACACAGATACGCAGTATTTT. It encodes CASSRDYTDTQYF.

In this sample, this clonotype turned up a few times. The J gene is TRBJ2-5, the V gene TRBV15; D is unresolved. CDR1 is LNHNV, CDR2 YYDKDF, per germline (reference sequence). This CDR3 comprises 12 residues. V was cut by 5 bases and J by 3 bases, with 7 bases left in between. In nucleotides, the CDR3 is TGTGCCACCAGCGGCCAGAAAGAGACCCAGTACTTC. This encodes CATSGQKETQYF.

The rearrangement links TRBV29-1 to TRBJ2-5; the match to TRBD2 covers 10 bases. The V segment lost 3 bases and the J segment 1 base; nucleotides outside the gene matches: 2. Germline V gives CDR1 SQVTM, CDR2 ANQGSEA. The CDR3 consists of 14 residues. This CDR3 reads CSVDSGGVQETQYF. In nucleotides, the CDR3 is TGCAGCGTTGACAGCGGGGGGGTCCAAGAGACCCAGTACTTC.

The chain recombines TRBV7-8 with TRBJ2-1; D may be TRBD1 (5 bases). Germline CDR1 reads SGHVS; CDR2 reads FQNEAQ. The CDR3 loop spans 16 amino acids. V was pared by 2 bases and J by 6 bases, with 17 bases between. CDR3: CASSLSVTVGTNEQFF. The CDR3 DNA sequence: TGTGCCAGCAGCTTATCCGTGACAGTGGGTACCAATGAGCAGTTCTTC.

This clonotype was counted between two and nine times. The gene calls are TRBV12-3 or TRBV12-4 and TRBJ2-1; D tentatively reads TRBD1 or TRBD2 (5 bases each). The V gene lost 5 bases and the J gene lost 1 base, with 15 bases spanning the gap. The CDR3 loop spans 16 amino acids. The CDR3 nucleotides are TGTGCCAGCAGTCCGCGAGGGGCGAATTCCTACAATGAGCAGTTCTTC. This sequence encodes CASSPRGANSYNEQFF.

The chain carries TRBV5-1 and TRBJ2-7, with TRBD2 matching over 10 bases. This CDR3 has 15 amino acids. Germline CDR1 and CDR2: SGHRS and YFSETQ. After removal of 1 base from V and 5 bases from J, the junction contained 6 bases not matched to a gene. This chain's CDR3 is CASSLILAGGDEQYF. The CDR3 DNA reads TGCGCCAGCAGCTTGATATTAGCGGGAGGTGACGAGCAGTACTTC. Combining the CDR3 with reference TRBV5-1 and TRBJ2-7 gives the whole variable domain KAGVTQTPRYLIKTRGQQVTLSCSPISGHRSVSWYQQTPGQGLQFLFEYFSETQRNKGNFPGRFSGRQFSNSRSEMNVSTLELGDSALYLCASSLILAGGDEQYFGPGTRLTVT.

This clonotype was recorded a few times. CDR3 region: CSARGLPGLAKNIQYF. Here the CDR3 DNA reads TGCAGTGCTAGAGGCTTGCCGGGGTTAGCCAAAAACATTCAGTACTTC. This chain joins TRBV20-1 and TRBJ2-4; possibly TRBD2 for D (5 bases). Germline-derived CDR1 and CDR2 are DFQATT and SNEGSKA (reference sequence). The CDR3 runs 16 residues. Trimming shortened V by 1 base and J by 0 bases, and 13 bases separated the two germline ends.

This clonotype turned up a few times. The CDR3 DNA follows: TGTGCCAGCAGCGTAGATTCGGGGAGGAATTCACCCCTCCACTTT. Translated, it gives CASSVDSGRNSPLHF. The chain carries TRBV9 and TRBJ1-6; unclear D gene. Germline CDR1 and CDR2: SGDLS and YYNGEE. This CDR3 spans 15 amino acids. Deletions cut 0 bases from V and 7 bases from J, with 11 bases between.

V is TRBV5-3 and J is TRBJ2-1; D might be TRBD2 (5 bases). TRBV5-3 is reported as an ORF; its role is uncertain. The CDR3 extends over 11 amino acids. Trimming took off 2 bases at V and 10 bases at J, with 7 bases between the two ends. CDR3 sequence: CARSFPGEQFF. For the CDR3, the DNA is TGTGCCAGAAGCTTCCCGGGGGAGCAGTTCTTC.

As concerns this clonotype: Its ends do not fully match the called genes, so a read error is possible. The genes are TRBV5-1 and TRBJ2-3, with a weak D call TRBD1 (6 bases). The CDR3 has 14 residues. Germline values: CDR1 SGHRS, CDR2 YFSETQ. CDR3 bases: TGTGCCAGCAGCTTAGGGGGTTACACAGATACGCAGTATTTT. It codes for CASSLGGYTDTQYF.